The 5 T cell receptor beta chains reported below all come from one sample, sequenced in a study of blood T cell repertoires in COVID-19. Assay: immunoSEQ multiplex PCR; the TCRdb copy retains only in-frame clones and omits some. The sample holds fewer than 250,000 clones, 84% seen once. Source material: peripheral blood. The receptor set was obtained from a woman aged 65 to 85 with active or convalescent COVID-19.

V usage is TRBV7-3 and J usage is TRBJ2-2, with D perhaps matching TRBD2 (5 bases). The CDR3 spans 15 residues. CDR1 SGHTA and CDR2 FQGTGA come from the germline V gene. V gave up 4 bases and J gave up 5 bases, with 14 bases separating them. The CDR3 is CASSSSGDKTGELFF. The CDR3 DNA sequence: TGTGCCAGCAGCTCCAGCGGAGATAAGACCGGGGAGCTGTTTTTT.

The chain links TRBV25-1 to TRBJ1-5; D not resolved. Trimming took off 1 base at V and 4 bases at J, with 8 bases between the two ends. The germline V gene encodes CDR1 MGHDK and CDR2 SYGVNS. CDR3 size: 14 residues. As DNA, the CDR3 is TGTGCCAGCAGTGAATCAGGAATGAATCAGCCCCAGCATTTT. It translates to CASSESGMNQPQHF.

V and J are TRBV30 and TRBJ1-5, with D perhaps TRBD1 (6 bases). This CDR3 is 16 amino acids long. V gave up 1 base and J gave up 1 base, with 14 bases separating them. In germline, CDR1 is GTSNPN, CDR2 SVGIG (reference sequence). The CDR3 DNA follows: TGTGCCTGGAGTGGGGCCGGACAGACCAGCAATCAGCCCCAGCATTTT. It encodes CAWSGAGQTSNQPQHF. The variable domain in full, completed from reference TRBV30 and TRBJ1-5, reads SQTIHQWPATLVQPVGSPLSLECTVEGTSNPNLYWYRQAAGRGLQLLFYSVGIGQISSEVPQNLSASRPQDRQFILSSKKLLLSDSGFYLCAWSGAGQTSNQPQHFGDGTRLSIL.

The rearrangement links TRBV10-1 to TRBJ2-3; 9 positions agree with TRBD2. The CDR3 covers 15 residues. Trimming at V came to 11 bases and at J to 2 bases, leaving 11 bases not matched to a gene. Germline CDR1 is WNHNN and CDR2 is SYGVQD (reference sequence). The DNA of the CDR3 is TGCGCCCCGACCCCCATAGCGGGAGTCACAGATACGCAGTATTTT. This translates into CAPTPIAGVTDTQYF.

The genes are TRBV3-1 (or the pseudogene TRBV3-2) and TRBJ2-7, with TRBD2 identical over 11 bases. The CDR3 extends over 16 amino acids. After removal of 1 base from V and 4 bases from J, the junction contained 6 bases not matched to a gene. Germline V gene lookup returns CDR1 LGHDT and CDR2 YNNKEL (reference sequence). The CDR3: CASSQGPSGRTYEQYF. The CDR3 DNA reads as TGTGCCAGCAGCCAAGGACCTAGCGGGAGGACATACGAGCAGTACTTC.